A few counts support the clone carrying this T cell receptor (beta chain). Its specificity is not known. The CDR3 contains 15 residues. V lost 2 bases and J 0 bases, leaving 11 bases between the germline ends. Germline V gene lookup returns CDR1 SGHTA and CDR2 FQGNSA. The TCRbeta library was prepared with unique molecular identifiers. TCRdb re-called the PCR reads through MiXCR, storing one row per CDR3 protein. The sample consists of fewer than 1 million distinct CDR3 sequences, under 20% of them appearing once. This sample is part of a study of T-cell reconstitution after alpha-beta-depleted transplantation in children. Study outcomes and limitations: Newly generated T cells supplied most T-cell counts and diversity one year post-transplant. About two months after transplant, alpha-beta T cells reportedly came from several hundred expanded graft clones.

The chain carries TRBV7-2 and TRBJ2-7; D is possibly TRBD2 (5 bases). This clonotype was sampled from a male patient aged 10 to 17 who had a stem cell transplant for acute lymphoblastic leukemia, so the T cells may come from the graft donor. Sequenced material: PBMCs, mostly from graft donor cells, taken 360 days after TCRalphabeta/CD19-depleted stem cell transplant. In DNA, the CDR3 is TGTGCCAGCAGCTTATACTTAGGGAGCTCCTACGAGCAGTACTTC. It encodes CASSLYLGSSYEQYF.